One and the same sample provided the 5 T cell receptor beta chains below, sequenced in a study of cytomegalovirus exposure and HLA in healthy donors. The data were produced by immunoSEQ multiplex PCR, yet TCRdb's version contains in-frame clones alone and is incomplete. This sample has tens of thousands of clones, with around 96% found just once. The sample comprised PBMCs. The source is a woman in her late teens or twenties in good health and CMV-seropositive.

This chain connects TRBV6-5 to TRBJ2-7, with TRBD1 matching over 10 bases. There are 15 residues in the CDR3. Trimming cost V 6 bases and J 0 bases; bases outside gene matches: 5. Germline V gene sequence: CDR1 MNHEY, CDR2 SVGAGI. The CDR3 bases are TGTGCCAGCAGGATGACAGGGGGCGACTCCTACGAGCAGTACTTC. Amino acid sequence: CASRMTGGDSYEQYF.

The chain combines TRBV28 with TRBJ2-2, with 7 bases aligning to TRBD1. Germline CDR1 reads MDHEN; CDR2 reads SYDVKM. After removal of 7 bases from V and 2 bases from J, the junction contained 7 bases not matched to a gene. The CDR3 is made up of 15 amino acids. The CDR3 nucleotides are TGTGCCAGCACCGAAGGGACAGTAAACACCGGGGAGCTGTTTTTT. Residues: CASTEGTVNTGELFF.

This clone was seen just once. The rearrangement links TRBV19 to TRBJ2-6, with TRBD2 as a possible D gene (5 bases). Germline lookup yields CDR1 LNHDA and CDR2 SQIVND (reference sequence). This CDR3 contains 14 residues. Trimming shortened V by 7 bases and J by 2 bases, and 9 bases separated the two germline ends. The DNA for the CDR3 is TGTGCCAGTAACGTACTAGCTGGGGCCAACGTCCTGACTTTC. It translates to CASNVLAGANVLTF.

This sequence joins TRBV7-3 and TRBJ2-1; D is unclear. The CDR3 contains 13 residues. With 5 bases removed from V and 0 bases from J, the gap between germline ends came to 5 bases. Germline V gene sequence: CDR1 SGHTA, CDR2 FQGTGA. In nucleotides, the CDR3 is TGTGCCAGCAGCACTACCTCCTACAATGAGCAGTTCTTC. Translated: CASSTTSYNEQFF.

V gene TRBV7-2 combines with J gene TRBJ2-1; perhaps TRBD1 as D (6 bases). This CDR3 contains 14 residues. The V gene lost 8 bases and the J gene lost 1 base, with 12 bases spanning the gap. CDR1 is SGHTA, CDR2 FQGNSA, per germline. The CDR3: CASSNQGSYNEQFF. The CDR3 nucleotides are TGTGCCAGCTCAAATCAGGGGTCCTACAATGAGCAGTTCTTC.